These 5 T cell receptor beta chains originate from one sample sequenced in a study of human T cells and chemical hapten exposure. Via MiXCR, TCRdb re-called the RACE reads, giving one row per CDR3 protein. The sample includes 60,000 to 80,000 distinct CDR3 sequences, approximately 32% of them seen just once. Time point of the sample: patch test 1, 2 weeks after DPC sensitization. As for treatment: therapeutic diphenylcyclopropenone sensitization with weekly scalp DPC. The sequenced sample was whole blood, obtained in connection with sensitization to the hapten diphenylcyclopropenone (DPC). All receptors derive from a middle-aged man with alopecia areata. Some clones in this sample may be carry-over from other donors' samples.

V usage is TRBV12-3 or TRBV12-4 and J usage is TRBJ2-5; 12 bases fit TRBD2. This CDR3 has 18 residues. V was clipped by 8 bases and J by 0 bases; unmatched bases: 13. The CDR3 DNA sequence: TGTGCCAGCTCTATAGGCTATCTAGCGGGAGGGAACCAAGAGACCCAGTACTTC. It encodes CASSIGYLAGGNQETQYF.

CDR3 loop: CASSSLRQGAWVADTQYF. CDR3 nucleotide sequence: TGTGCCAGCAGTTCCCTCCGACAGGGGGCGTGGGTGGCAGATACGCAGTATTTT. V gene TRBV28 combines with J gene TRBJ2-3; TRBD1 aligns across 10 bases. The CDR3 is made up of 18 amino acids. Germline V CDR1 and CDR2: MDHEN, SYDVKM. Trimming took 4 bases from V and 4 from J; bases not matched to a gene: 14.

This clonotype was detected only a few times. CDR3 nucleotide sequence: TGCGCCAGCAGCTTGGAGGACACTGAAGCTTTCTTT. Its protein is CASSLEDTEAFF. The V and J genes are TRBV5-1 and TRBJ1-1; D is undetermined. The CDR3 is 12 residues long. Trimming stripped 0 bases from V and 3 bases from J, with 3 bases between. Germline-derived CDR1 and CDR2 are SGHRS and YFSETQ.

This chain uses TRBV11-2 with TRBJ2-2; no reliable D call. Germline V CDR1 and CDR2: SGHAT, FQNNGV. The germline V and J ends were trimmed by 3 bases and 2 bases, with 13 bases remaining between them. The CDR3 runs 16 residues. Here the CDR3 reads CASSLGNGPNTGELFF. The CDR3 nucleotides read TGTGCCAGCAGCTTGGGTAACGGGCCAAACACCGGGGAGCTGTTTTTT.

This clonotype was detected a few times. The V gene is TRBV28, the J gene TRBJ2-1; the D is unclear. V was shortened by 5 bases and J by 8 bases, with 22 bases between the two germline ends. Per germline, CDR1 MDHEN and CDR2 SYDVKM. This CDR3 contains 16 residues. CDR3 protein: CASSLRAVQTPDEQFF. The CDR3 DNA follows: TGTGCCAGCAGTCTACGCGCGGTCCAAACCCCCGATGAGCAGTTCTTC.